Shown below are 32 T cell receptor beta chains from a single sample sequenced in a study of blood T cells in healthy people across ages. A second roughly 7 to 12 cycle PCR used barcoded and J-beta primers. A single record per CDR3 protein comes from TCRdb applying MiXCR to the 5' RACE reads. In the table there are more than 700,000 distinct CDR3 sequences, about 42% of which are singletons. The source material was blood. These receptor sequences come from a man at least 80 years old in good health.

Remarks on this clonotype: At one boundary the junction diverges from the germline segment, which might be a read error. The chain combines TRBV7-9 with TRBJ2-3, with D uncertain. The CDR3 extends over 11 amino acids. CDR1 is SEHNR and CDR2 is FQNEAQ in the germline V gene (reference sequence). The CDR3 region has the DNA TGTGCCGGCAGGTTGAGGGATACGCAGTATTTT. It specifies CAGRLRDTQYF.

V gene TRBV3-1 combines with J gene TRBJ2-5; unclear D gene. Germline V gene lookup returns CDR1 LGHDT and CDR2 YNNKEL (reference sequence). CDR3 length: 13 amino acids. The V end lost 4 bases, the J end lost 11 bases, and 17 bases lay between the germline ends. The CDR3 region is CASSLPLGHEQYF. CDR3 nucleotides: TGTGCCAGCAGCCTGCCCCTAGGGCATGAGCAGTACTTC.

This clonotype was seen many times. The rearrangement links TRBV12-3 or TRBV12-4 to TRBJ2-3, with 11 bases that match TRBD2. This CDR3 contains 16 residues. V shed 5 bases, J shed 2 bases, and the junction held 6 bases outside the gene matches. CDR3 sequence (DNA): TGTGCCAGCAGTACCGGGACTAGCGGCCTCACAGATACGCAGTATTTT. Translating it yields CASSTGTSGLTDTQYF.

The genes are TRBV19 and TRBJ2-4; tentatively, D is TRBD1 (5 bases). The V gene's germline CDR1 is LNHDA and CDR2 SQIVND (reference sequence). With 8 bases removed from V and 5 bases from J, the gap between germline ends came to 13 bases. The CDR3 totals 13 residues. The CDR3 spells CASQARGQNIQYF. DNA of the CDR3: TGTGCCAGTCAGGCAAGGGGCCAAAACATTCAGTACTTC.

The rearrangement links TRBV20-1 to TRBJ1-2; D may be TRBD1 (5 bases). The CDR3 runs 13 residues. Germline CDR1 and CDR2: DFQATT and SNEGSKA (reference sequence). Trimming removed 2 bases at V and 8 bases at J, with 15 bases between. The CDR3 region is CSARIGASDGYTF. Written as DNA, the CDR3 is TGCAGTGCTAGAATTGGGGCATCGGACGGCTACACCTTC.

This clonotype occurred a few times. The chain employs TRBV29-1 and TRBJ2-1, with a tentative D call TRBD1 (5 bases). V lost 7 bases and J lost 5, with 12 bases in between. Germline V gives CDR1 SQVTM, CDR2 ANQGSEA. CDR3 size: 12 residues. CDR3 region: CSGRQPNNEQFF. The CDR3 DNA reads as TGCAGCGGGCGACAGCCGAACAATGAGCAGTTCTTC.

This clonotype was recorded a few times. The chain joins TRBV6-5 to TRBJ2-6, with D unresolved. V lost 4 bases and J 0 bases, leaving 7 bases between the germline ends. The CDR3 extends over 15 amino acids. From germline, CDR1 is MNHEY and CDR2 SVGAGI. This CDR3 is CASSFQVSGANVLTF. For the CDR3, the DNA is TGTGCCAGCAGTTTCCAGGTCTCTGGGGCCAACGTCCTGACTTTC.

CDR3 region: CASSWTSGSMETQYF. The CDR3 DNA follows: TGTGCCAGCAGCTGGACTAGCGGGAGTATGGAGACCCAGTACTTC. The chain is built from TRBV12-3 or TRBV12-4 and TRBJ2-4, with 13 positions matching TRBD2. The DNA end lines up better with TRBJ2-5; the J call may be wrong. There are 15 residues in the CDR3.

As DNA, the CDR3 is TGTGCCATCAGCAAAGGGACAGGGACTGACGAGCAGTACTTC. Its translation: CAISKGTGTDEQYF. This sequence joins TRBV10-3 and TRBJ2-5; TRBD1 matches 9 bases. With the DNA end fitting TRBJ2-7 better, the J assignment may be wrong. Germline V gene data show CDR1 as ENHRY and CDR2 as SYGVKD. CDR3 size: 14 residues.

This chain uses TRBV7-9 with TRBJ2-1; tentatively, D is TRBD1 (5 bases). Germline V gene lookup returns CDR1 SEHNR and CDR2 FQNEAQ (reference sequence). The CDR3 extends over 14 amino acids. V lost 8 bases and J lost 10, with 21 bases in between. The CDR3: CASYIDSLGIEQFF. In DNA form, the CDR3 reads TGTGCCAGCTATATAGACAGTTTGGGGATCGAGCAGTTCTTC.

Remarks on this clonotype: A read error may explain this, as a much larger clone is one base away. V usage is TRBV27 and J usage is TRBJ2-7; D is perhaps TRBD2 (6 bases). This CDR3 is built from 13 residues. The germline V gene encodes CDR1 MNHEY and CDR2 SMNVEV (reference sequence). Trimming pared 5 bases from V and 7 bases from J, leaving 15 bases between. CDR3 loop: CASSAGLYNEQYF. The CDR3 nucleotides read TGTGCCAGCAGTGCGGGACTCTACAATGAGCAGTACTTC.

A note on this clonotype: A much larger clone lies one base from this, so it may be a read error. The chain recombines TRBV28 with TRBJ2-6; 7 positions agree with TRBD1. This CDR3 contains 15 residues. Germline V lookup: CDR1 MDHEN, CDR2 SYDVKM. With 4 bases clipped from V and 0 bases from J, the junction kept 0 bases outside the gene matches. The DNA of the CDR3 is TGTGCCAGCAGTTCAGGGGGCTCTGGGGCCAACGTCCTGACTTTC. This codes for CASSSGGSGANVLTF.

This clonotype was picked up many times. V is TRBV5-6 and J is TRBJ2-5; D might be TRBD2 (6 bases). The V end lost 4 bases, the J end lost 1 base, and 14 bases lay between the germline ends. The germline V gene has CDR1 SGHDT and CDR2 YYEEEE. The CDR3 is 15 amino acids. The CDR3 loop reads CASSRNRDFQETQYF. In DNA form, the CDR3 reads TGTGCCAGCAGCAGAAACCGGGACTTCCAAGAGACCCAGTACTTC. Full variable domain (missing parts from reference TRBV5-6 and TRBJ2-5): DAGVTQSPTHLIKTRGQQVTLRCSPKSGHDTVSWYQQALGQGPQFIFQYYEEEERQRGNFPDRFSGHQFPNYSSELNVNALLLGDSALYLCASSRNRDFQETQYFGPGTRLLVL.

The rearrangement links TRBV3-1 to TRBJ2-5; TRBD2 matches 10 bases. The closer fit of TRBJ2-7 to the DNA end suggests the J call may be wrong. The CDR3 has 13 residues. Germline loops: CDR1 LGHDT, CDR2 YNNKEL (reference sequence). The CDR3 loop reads CATVSGRAHEQYF. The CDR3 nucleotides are TGTGCCACCGTGAGCGGGAGGGCCCACGAGCAGTACTTC.

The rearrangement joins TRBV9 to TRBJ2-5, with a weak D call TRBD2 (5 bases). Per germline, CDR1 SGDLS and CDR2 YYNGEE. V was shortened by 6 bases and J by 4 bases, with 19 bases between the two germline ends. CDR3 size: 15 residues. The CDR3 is CASNGVAGGAETQYF. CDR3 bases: TGTGCCAGCAACGGAGTGGCGGGCGGAGCAGAGACCCAGTACTTC.

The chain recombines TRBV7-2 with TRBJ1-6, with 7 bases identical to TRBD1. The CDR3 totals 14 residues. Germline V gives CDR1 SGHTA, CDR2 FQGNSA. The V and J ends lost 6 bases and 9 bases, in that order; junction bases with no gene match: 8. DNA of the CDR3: TGTGCCAGCAGTCCTGACAGGGCTAGTTCACCCCTCCACTTT. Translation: CASSPDRASSPLHF.

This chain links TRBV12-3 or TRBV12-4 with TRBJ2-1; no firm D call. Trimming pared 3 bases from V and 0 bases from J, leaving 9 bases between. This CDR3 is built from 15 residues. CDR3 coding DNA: TGTGCCAGCAGTTTCACGGTGAGCTCCTACAATGAGCAGTTCTTC. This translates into CASSFTVSSYNEQFF.

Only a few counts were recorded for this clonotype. The CDR3 spells CSACRLAAGYNEQFF. The CDR3 region has the DNA TGCAGTGCTTGCCGACTGGCGGCAGGGTACAATGAGCAGTTCTTC. This rearrangement joins TRBV20-1 to TRBJ2-1, with a tentative D call TRBD1 (5 bases). The CDR3 sequence is 15 residues long. The germline V gene encodes CDR1 DFQATT and CDR2 SNEGSKA (reference sequence). V was cut by 5 bases and J by 4 bases, with 18 bases left in between.

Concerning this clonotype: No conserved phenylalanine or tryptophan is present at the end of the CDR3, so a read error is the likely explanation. In nucleotides, the CDR3 is TGTGCCAGCAGTCAGCGCAGTGCAGGACGCGATTACAATGAGCAGTTCTTA. It is translated as CASSQRSAGRDYNEQFL. The genes are TRBV12-3 or TRBV12-4 and TRBJ2-1; D is uncertain. Trimming cost V 5 bases and J 4 bases, with 21 bases left between them. The CDR3 length is 17 residues.

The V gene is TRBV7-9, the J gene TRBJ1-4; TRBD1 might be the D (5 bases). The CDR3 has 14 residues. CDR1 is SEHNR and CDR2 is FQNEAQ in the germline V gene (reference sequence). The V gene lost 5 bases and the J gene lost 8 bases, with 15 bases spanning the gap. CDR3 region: CASSPPGIREKLFF. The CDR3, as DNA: TGTGCCAGCAGCCCCCCAGGGATTCGGGAAAAACTGTTTTTT.

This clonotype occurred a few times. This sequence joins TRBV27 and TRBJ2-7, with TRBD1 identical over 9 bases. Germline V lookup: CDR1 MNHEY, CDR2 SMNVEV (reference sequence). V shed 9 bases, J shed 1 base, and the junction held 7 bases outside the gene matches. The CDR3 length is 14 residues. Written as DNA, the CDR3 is TGTGCCAGTAGGGACAGGGTTATGTCCTACGAGCAGTACTTC. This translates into CASRDRVMSYEQYF.

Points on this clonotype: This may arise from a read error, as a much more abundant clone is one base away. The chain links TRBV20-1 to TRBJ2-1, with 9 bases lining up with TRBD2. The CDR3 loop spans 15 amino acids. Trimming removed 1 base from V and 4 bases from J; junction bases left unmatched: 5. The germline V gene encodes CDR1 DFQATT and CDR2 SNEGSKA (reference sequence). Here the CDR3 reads CSARGGLAGYNEQFF. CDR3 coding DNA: TGCAGTGCTAGAGGAGGGCTAGCGGGATACAATGAGCAGTTCTTC.

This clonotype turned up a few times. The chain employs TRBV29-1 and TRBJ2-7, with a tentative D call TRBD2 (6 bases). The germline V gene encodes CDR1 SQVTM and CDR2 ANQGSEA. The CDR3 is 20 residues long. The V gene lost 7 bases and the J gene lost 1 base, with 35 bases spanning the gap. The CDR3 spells CSALAPGGEQRASPSYEQYF. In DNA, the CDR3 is TGCAGCGCCCTAGCGCCAGGAGGAGAACAGCGGGCAAGTCCGTCCTACGAGCAGTACTTC.

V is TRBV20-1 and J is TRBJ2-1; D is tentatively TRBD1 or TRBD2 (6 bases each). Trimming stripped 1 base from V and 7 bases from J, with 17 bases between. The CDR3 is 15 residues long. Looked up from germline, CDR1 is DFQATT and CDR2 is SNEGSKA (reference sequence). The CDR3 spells CSARGRGALSNEQFF. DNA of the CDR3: TGCAGTGCTAGAGGAAGGGGGGCTCTCAGTAATGAGCAGTTCTTC.

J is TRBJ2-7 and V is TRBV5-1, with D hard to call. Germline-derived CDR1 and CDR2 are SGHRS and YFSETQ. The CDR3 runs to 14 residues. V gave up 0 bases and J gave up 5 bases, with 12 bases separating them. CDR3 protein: CASSLVLGKNEQYF. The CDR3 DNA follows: TGCGCCAGCAGCTTGGTATTAGGGAAGAACGAGCAGTACTTC.

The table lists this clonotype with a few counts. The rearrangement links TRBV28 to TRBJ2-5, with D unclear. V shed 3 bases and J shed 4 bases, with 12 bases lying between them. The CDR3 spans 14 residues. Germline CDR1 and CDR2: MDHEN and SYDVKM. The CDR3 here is CASSLVARGETQYF. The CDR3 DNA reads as TGTGCCAGCAGTTTGGTGGCAAGAGGAGAGACCCAGTACTTC.

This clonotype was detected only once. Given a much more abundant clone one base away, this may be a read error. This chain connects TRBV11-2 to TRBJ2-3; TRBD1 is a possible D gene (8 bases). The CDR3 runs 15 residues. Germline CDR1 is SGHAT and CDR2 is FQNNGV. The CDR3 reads CASSRQGRGTGTQYF. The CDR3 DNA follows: TGTGCCAGCAGCAGACAGGGGAGGGGAACAGGTACGCAGTATTTT.

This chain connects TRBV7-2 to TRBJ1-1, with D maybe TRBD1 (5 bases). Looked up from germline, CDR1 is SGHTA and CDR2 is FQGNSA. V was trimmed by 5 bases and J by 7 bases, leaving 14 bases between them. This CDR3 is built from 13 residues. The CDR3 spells CASSVTFQGEAFF. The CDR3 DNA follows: TGTGCCAGCAGCGTAACATTCCAGGGTGAAGCTTTCTTT.

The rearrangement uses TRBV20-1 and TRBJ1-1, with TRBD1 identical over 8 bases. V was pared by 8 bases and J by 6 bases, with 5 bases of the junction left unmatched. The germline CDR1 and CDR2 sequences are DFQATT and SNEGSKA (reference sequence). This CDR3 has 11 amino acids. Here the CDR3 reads CSLQGDSEAFF. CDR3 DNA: TGCAGTCTACAGGGGGACTCTGAAGCTTTCTTT.

The CDR3 DNA follows: TGCGCCAGCAGCTCCCAAGGCGGCTACGAGCAGTACTTC. It specifies CASSSQGGYEQYF. This chain links TRBV5-1 with TRBJ2-5; no definite D call. The last part of the DNA fits TRBJ2-7 better; the J call may be wrong. CDR3 length equals 13 residues. Germline lookup yields CDR1 SGHRS and CDR2 YFSETQ.

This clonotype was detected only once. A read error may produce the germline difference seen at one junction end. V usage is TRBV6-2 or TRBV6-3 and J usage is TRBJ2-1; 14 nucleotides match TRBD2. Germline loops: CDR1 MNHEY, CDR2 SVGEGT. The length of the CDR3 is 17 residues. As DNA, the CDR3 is TGTGCCAGTAGTTACCAGGGAAGGACTAGCGGGAGGATTGAGCAGTTCTTC. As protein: CASSYQGRTSGRIEQFF.

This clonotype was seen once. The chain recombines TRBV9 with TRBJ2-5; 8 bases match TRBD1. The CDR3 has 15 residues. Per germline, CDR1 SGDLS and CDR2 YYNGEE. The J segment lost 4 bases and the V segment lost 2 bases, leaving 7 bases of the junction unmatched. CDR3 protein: CASSVAGQETETQYF. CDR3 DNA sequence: TGTGCCAGCAGCGTGGCGGGACAGGAGACAGAGACCCAGTACTTC.